Below are 8 T cell receptor beta chains sequenced from a single sample in a study of blood T cell repertoires in COVID-19 (dated by TCRdb to 2020 to 2022). The library came from the immunoSEQ multiplex PCR assay. What TCRdb holds here is the immuneACCESS table cut down to in-frame rearrangements. Part of the clones is not present; checked against another copy, under half of the missing clones reflect an unresolved V gene, and the others are unexplained. Here the sample has around 220,000 clones; more than 65% occur a single time. Approximately 4% of the sample is taken by the ten largest. The sequencing input was peripheral blood. These receptors were collected from a woman aged 40 to 50 with active or convalescent COVID-19.

The chain uses TRBV28 and TRBJ1-5; D call uncertain. V lost 6 bases and J 9 bases, leaving 12 bases between the germline ends. Germline CDR1 is MDHEN and CDR2 is SYDVKM. The CDR3 covers 12 residues. CDR3 in amino acids: CASSPLGRPQHF. The CDR3 bases are TGTGCCAGCAGCCCACTGGGGAGGCCCCAGCATTTT.

The rearrangement uses TRBV6-5 and TRBJ1-2; maybe TRBD1 (6 bases). This CDR3 spans 13 amino acids. Trimming pared 6 bases from V and 4 bases from J, leaving 12 bases between. Per the germline V gene, CDR1 is MNHEY and CDR2 is SVGAGI. The CDR3 reads CASRPDSLYGYTF. CDR3 bases: TGTGCCAGCAGACCGGACAGCCTCTATGGCTACACCTTC.

The chain recombines TRBV29-1 with TRBJ1-6, with D perhaps TRBD1 (6 bases). CDR3 length: 14 residues. V was trimmed by 5 bases and J by 9 bases, leaving 17 bases between them. Germline-derived CDR1 and CDR2 are SQVTM and ANQGSEA. The CDR3 reads CSVRTGQVGSPLHF. The CDR3 nucleotides read TGCAGCGTTCGAACGGGACAAGTCGGTTCACCCCTCCACTTT.

The rearrangement links TRBV5-1 to TRBJ2-3; perhaps TRBD1 as D (6 bases). CDR1 and CDR2 (germline): SGHRS, YFSETQ. The ends were cut back, 4 bases at V and 4 bases at J, with 10 bases in the middle. CDR3 length equals 13 residues. The CDR3 DNA sequence: TGCGCCAGCAGCCTACAGGGTCCAGATACGCAGTATTTT. Translating it yields CASSLQGPDTQYF.

The J gene is TRBJ2-7, the V gene TRBV7-9, with 11 bases lining up with TRBD1. The germline gives CDR1 SEHNR, CDR2 FQNEAQ (reference sequence). Trimming cost V 5 bases and J 7 bases; bases outside gene matches: 10. The CDR3 is made up of 15 amino acids. CDR3 amino acids: CASSPGGQGVGEQYF. In nucleotides, the CDR3 is TGTGCCAGCAGCCCGGGGGGACAGGGGGTAGGAGAGCAGTACTTC.

To note about this clone: Other DNA sequences in this specimen translate into the identical CDR3. The rearrangement uses TRBV28 and TRBJ1-2, with D possibly being TRBD1 (5 bases). Trimming removed 5 bases at V and 2 bases at J, with 9 bases between. This CDR3 region has 13 residues. CDR1 MDHEN and CDR2 SYDVKM come from the germline V gene. As DNA, the CDR3 is TGTGCCAGCAGTCTACAGGCGAACTATGGCTACACCTTC. Its translation: CASSLQANYGYTF.

Worth noting for this clone: Given the absence of the conserved phenylalanine or tryptophan at the CDR3 end, a read error is likely. Because the CDR3's place on the DNA is in doubt, the DNA is left out and the CDR3 is given as listed by TCRdb. CDR3 sequence reads: CASRPMGGILGL. The chain recombines TRBV28 with TRBJ1-1. Per germline, CDR1 MDHEN and CDR2 SYDVKM. The CDR3 has 12 residues if both end residues are counted.

V and J are TRBV5-6 and TRBJ2-7, with D uncertain. CDR1 is SGHDT and CDR2 is YYEEEE in the germline V gene. The V end was cut by 4 bases, the J end by 6 bases, with 14 bases between. CDR3 size: 13 residues. Here the CDR3 DNA reads TGTGCCAGCAGCAGCCTCTCCAACGTCGAGCAGTACGTC. Residues: CASSSLSNVEQYV.